This is a list of T cell receptor beta chains from one sample in a study of blood T cell repertoires in COVID-19. Method: immunoSEQ multiplex PCR; TCRdb's copy keeps in-frame clones and lacks some. The data show some 21,000 clones, around 86% seen once. Material: peripheral blood. The receptors here all came from a man aged 45-65 years with active COVID-19. Both conserved end residues are part of each CDR3. The order of the fields is J gene, V gene, clone size, D gene, CDR3 protein, CDR3 DNA. The D gene is left open where the match is weak. Size values are once, few and many counts, or a class for expanded clones, and some rows have none.

j_gene: TRBJ1-5
v_gene: TRBV12-5
abundance: .
d_gene: TRBD1
CDR3aa: CASGETGDYQPQHF
CDR3nt: TGTGCTAGTGGTGAGACAGGGGATTATCAGCCCCAGCATTTT

j_gene: TRBJ1-2
v_gene: TRBV6-5
abundance: .
d_gene: TRBD1
CDR3aa: CASSYRGQYGYTF
CDR3nt: TGTGCCAGCAGTTACCGGGGACAGTATGGCTACACCTTC

j_gene: TRBJ2-1
v_gene: TRBV2
abundance: .
d_gene: .
CDR3aa: CASSPGTTNNEQFF
CDR3nt: TGTGCCAGCAGCCCCGGGACAACGAATAATGAGCAGTTCTTC

j_gene: TRBJ2-5
v_gene: TRBV9
abundance: .
d_gene: TRBD2
CDR3aa: CASSVGSGGGGQETQYF
CDR3nt: TGTGCCAGCAGCGTAGGAAGTGGAGGCGGGGGCCAAGAGACCCAGTACTTC

j_gene: TRBJ1-1
v_gene: TRBV24-1
abundance: .
d_gene: TRBD1
CDR3aa: CATRSGGGNTEAFF
CDR3nt: TGTGCCACCAGGTCAGGGGGTGGGAACACTGAAGCTTTCTTT

j_gene: TRBJ2-7
v_gene: TRBV4-3
abundance: .
d_gene: TRBD2
CDR3aa: CASSHTSTSGGAYEQYF
CDR3nt: TGCGCCAGCAGCCACACTTCAACTAGCGGGGGAGCCTACGAGCAGTACTTC

j_gene: TRBJ1-1
v_gene: TRBV11-3
abundance: .
d_gene: .
CDR3aa: CASSLKWQTEAFF
CDR3nt: TGTGCCAGCAGCTTAAAATGGCAGACTGAAGCTTTCTTT

j_gene: TRBJ1-4
v_gene: TRBV6-5
abundance: .
d_gene: .
CDR3aa: CASTYRATNEKLFF
CDR3nt: TGTGCCAGCACCTACAGGGCAACTAATGAAAAACTGTTTTTT

j_gene: TRBJ1-1
v_gene: TRBV5-6
abundance: .
d_gene: .
CDR3aa: CASRDGQRGEAFF
CDR3nt: TGTGCCAGCAGAGATGGCCAAAGGGGTGAAGCTTTCTTT

j_gene: TRBJ1-3
v_gene: TRBV19
abundance: .
d_gene: .
CDR3aa: CASSMGRGFGNTIYF
CDR3nt: TGTGCCAGTAGTATGGGCCGGGGATTCGGAAACACCATATATTTT

j_gene: TRBJ2-2
v_gene: TRBV4-1
abundance: .
d_gene: TRBD1
CDR3aa: CASSQALDRGLNGELFF
CDR3nt: TGCGCCAGCAGCCAAGCTCTGGACAGGGGGCTGAACGGGGAGCTGTTTTTT

j_gene: TRBJ2-1
v_gene: TRBV2
abundance: .
d_gene: .
CDR3aa: CASSEGPTTYNEQFF
CDR3nt: TGTGCCAGCAGTGAAGGACCTACGACTTACAATGAGCAGTTCTTC

j_gene: TRBJ1-2
v_gene: TRBV7-9
abundance: .
d_gene: .
CDR3aa: CASSLDSGGANIYGYTF
CDR3nt: TGTGCCAGCAGCTTAGACTCGGGGGGCGCAAATATCTATGGCTACACCTTC

j_gene: TRBJ1-3
v_gene: TRBV5-4
abundance: few
d_gene: .
CDR3aa: CASRPWGAGNTIYF
CDR3nt: TGTGCCAGCAGGCCCTGGGGGGCTGGAAACACCATATATTTT

j_gene: TRBJ1-3
v_gene: TRBV30
abundance: medium-sized
d_gene: TRBD1
CDR3aa: CAWGTGIGNTIYF
CDR3nt: TGTGCCTGGGGGACAGGGATAGGGAACACCATATATTTT

j_gene: TRBJ2-3
v_gene: TRBV7-9
abundance: few
d_gene: .
CDR3aa: CASSSILRGGADTQYF
CDR3nt: TGTGCCAGCAGCTCCATCCTACGGGGTGGAGCAGATACGCAGTATTTT

j_gene: TRBJ1-1
v_gene: TRBV2
abundance: .
d_gene: .
CDR3aa: CASSAGFAAEAFF
CDR3nt: TGTGCCAGCAGCGCCGGTTTTGCCGCTGAAGCTTTCTTT

j_gene: TRBJ1-6
v_gene: TRBV7-7
abundance: .
d_gene: .
CDR3aa: CASSSNRVYSPLHF
CDR3nt: TGTGCCAGCAGCTCGAACAGGGTATATTCACCCCTCCACTTT

j_gene: TRBJ1-5
v_gene: TRBV4-1
abundance: few
d_gene: .
CDR3aa: CASSQDGGSNQPQHF
CDR3nt: TGCGCCAGCAGCCAGGACGGGGGTAGCAATCAGCCCCAGCATTTT

j_gene: TRBJ1-5
v_gene: TRBV12-3/TRBV12-4
abundance: .
d_gene: .
CDR3aa: CASSVGRDQPQHF
CDR3nt: TGTGCCAGCAGTGTGGGGCGAGATCAGCCCCAGCATTTT

j_gene: TRBJ1-6
v_gene: TRBV11-2
abundance: .
d_gene: .
CDR3aa: CASSFPPGLGSPLHF
CDR3nt: TGTGCCAGCAGCTTCCCGCCGGGATTGGGTTCACCCCTCCACTTT

j_gene: TRBJ2-5
v_gene: TRBV7-9
abundance: .
d_gene: .
CDR3aa: CASSSGLGIETQYF
CDR3nt: TGTGCCAGCAGCTCGGGACTTGGGATTGAGACCCAGTACTTC

j_gene: TRBJ2-4
v_gene: TRBV9
abundance: .
d_gene: .
CDR3aa: CASSVGHGAKNIQYF
CDR3nt: TGTGCCAGCAGCGTGGGACACGGGGCCAAAAACATTCAGTACTTC